This T cell receptor (beta chain) was documented in a study of T cells after yellow fever vaccination. Study summary: Where fractions had low cell numbers, libraries were prepared from them with the SMART-Seq v4 Ultra Low Input RNA kit. Broader study findings: Weaker overall, the secondary response nonetheless peaked faster (day 5 versus 15). Any FACS-sorted repertoire could hold abundant clonotypes that contaminate it from the bulk population.

A process of 5'RACE template switching, which added a universal primer site and UMIs, was used to make TCR cDNA. A single record per CDR3 protein comes from TCRdb applying MiXCR to the 5' RACE reads. This sample has just over 300,000 distinct CDR3 sequences, with approximately 3.9% found just once. Germline CDR1 is ENHRY and CDR2 is SYGVKD. The CDR3 has 15 amino acids. V lost 1 base and J lost 9, with 13 bases in between. On this clonotype: Its antigen remains unidentified.

The rearrangement joins TRBV10-3 to TRBJ1-6, with a possible D match to TRBD1 (5 bases). The sequencing used PBMCs, collected on the day of the yellow fever booster vaccination. This clonotype originated in a man between 18 and 29 years old who received the YFV17D yellow fever vaccine. The chain's CDR3 is CAISEYGGVGSPLHF. The CDR3 region has the DNA TGTGCCATCAGTGAGTATGGAGGGGTTGGTTCACCCCTCCACTTT.